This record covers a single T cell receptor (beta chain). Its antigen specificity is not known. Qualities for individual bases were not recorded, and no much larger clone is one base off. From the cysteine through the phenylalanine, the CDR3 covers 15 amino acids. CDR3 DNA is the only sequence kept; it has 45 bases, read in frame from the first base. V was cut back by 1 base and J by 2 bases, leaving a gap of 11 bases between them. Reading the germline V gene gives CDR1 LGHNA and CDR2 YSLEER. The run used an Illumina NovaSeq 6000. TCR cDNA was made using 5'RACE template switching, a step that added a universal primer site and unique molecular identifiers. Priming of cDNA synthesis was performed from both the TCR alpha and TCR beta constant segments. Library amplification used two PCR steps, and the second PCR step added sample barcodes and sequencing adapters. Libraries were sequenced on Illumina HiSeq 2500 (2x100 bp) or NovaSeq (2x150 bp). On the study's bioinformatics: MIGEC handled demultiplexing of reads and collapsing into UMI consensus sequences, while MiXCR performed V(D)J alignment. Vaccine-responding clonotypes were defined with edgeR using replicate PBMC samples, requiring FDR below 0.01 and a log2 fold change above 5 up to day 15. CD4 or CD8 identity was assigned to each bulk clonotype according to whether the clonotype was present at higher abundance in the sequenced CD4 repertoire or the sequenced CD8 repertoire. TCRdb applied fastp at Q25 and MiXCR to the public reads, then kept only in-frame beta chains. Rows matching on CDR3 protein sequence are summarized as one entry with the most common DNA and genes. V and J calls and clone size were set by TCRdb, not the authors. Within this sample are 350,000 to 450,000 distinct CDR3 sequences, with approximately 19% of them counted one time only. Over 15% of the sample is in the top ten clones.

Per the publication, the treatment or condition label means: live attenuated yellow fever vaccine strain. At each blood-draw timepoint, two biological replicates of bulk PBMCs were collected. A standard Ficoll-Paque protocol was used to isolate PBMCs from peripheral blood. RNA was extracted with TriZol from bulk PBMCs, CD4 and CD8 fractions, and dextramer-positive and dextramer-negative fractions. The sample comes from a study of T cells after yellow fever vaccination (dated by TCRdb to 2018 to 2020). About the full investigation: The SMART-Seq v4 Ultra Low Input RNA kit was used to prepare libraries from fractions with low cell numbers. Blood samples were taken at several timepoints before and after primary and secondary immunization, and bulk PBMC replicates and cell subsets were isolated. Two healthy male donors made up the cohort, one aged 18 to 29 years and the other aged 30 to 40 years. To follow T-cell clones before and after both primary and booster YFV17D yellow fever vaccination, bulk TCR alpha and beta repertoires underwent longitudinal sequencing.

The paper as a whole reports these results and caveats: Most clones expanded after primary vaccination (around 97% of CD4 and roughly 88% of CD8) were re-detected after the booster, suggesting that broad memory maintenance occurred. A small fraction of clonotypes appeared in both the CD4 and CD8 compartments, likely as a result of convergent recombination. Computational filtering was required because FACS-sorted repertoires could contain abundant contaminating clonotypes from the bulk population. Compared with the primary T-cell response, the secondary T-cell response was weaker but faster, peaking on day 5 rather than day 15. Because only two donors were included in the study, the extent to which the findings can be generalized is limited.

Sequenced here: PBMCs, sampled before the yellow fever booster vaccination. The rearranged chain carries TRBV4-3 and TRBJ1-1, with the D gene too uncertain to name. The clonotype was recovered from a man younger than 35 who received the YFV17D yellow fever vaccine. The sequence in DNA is TGCGCCAGCAGCCAAGTCCGAACGAGAAACACTGAAGCTTTCTTT. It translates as CASSQVRTRNTEAFF.